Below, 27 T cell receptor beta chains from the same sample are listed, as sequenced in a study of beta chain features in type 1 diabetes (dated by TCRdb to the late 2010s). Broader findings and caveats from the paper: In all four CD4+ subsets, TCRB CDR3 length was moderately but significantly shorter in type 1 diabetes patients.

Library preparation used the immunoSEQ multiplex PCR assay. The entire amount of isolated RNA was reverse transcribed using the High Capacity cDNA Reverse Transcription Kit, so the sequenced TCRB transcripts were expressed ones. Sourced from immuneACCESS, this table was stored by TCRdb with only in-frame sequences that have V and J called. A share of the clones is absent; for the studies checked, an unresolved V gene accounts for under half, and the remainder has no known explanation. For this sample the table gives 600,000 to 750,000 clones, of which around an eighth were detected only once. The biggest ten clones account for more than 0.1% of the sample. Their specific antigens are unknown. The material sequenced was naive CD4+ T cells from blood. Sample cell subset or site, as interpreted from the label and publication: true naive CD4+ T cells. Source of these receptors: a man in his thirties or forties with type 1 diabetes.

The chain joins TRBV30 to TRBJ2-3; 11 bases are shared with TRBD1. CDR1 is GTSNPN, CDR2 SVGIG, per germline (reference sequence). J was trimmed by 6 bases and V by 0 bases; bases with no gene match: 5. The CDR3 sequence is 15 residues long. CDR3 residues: CAWSVDGQGADTQYF. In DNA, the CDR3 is TGTGCCTGGAGTGTAGACGGACAGGGGGCCGATACGCAGTATTTT.

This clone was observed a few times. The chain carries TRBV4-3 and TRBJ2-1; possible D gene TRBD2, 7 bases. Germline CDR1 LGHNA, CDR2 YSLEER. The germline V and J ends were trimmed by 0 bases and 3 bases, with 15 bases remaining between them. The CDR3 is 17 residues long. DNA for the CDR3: TGCGCCAGCAGCCAAGACAGTCGGGGGGCCTTCTACAATGAGCAGTTCTTC. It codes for CASSQDSRGAFYNEQFF.

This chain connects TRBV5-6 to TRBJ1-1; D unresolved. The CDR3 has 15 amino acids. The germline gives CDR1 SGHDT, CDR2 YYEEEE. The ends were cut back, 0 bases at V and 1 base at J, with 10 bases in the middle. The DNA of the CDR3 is TGTGCCAGCAGCTTGGTTACGGGGAGGAACACTGAAGCTTTCTTT. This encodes CASSLVTGRNTEAFF.

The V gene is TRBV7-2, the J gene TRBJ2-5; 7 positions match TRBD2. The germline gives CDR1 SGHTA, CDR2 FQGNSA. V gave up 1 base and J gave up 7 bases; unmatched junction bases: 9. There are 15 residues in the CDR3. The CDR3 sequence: CASSLEASGGRTQYF. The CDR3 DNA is TGTGCCAGCAGCTTAGAGGCTAGCGGCGGTAGGACCCAGTACTTC.

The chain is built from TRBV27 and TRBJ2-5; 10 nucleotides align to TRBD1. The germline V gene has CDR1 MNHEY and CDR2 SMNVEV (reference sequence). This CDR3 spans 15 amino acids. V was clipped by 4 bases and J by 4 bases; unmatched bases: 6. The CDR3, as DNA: TGTGCCAGCAGTTCTATTGGACAGGGGGTAGAGACCCAGTACTTC. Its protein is CASSSIGQGVETQYF.

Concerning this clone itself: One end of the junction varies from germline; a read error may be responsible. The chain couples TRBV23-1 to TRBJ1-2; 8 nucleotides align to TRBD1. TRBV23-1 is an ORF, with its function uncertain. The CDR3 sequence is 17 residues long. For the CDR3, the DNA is TGTGCCAGCAGTTCCTCCGGGACAGGCCTTTTTATGGATGGCTACACCTTC. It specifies CASSSSGTGLFMDGYTF.

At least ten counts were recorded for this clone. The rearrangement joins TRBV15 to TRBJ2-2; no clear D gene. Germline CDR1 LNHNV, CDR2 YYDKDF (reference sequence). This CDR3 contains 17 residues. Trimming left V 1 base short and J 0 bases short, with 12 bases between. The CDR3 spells CATSRGGPSTNTGELFF. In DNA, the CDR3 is TGTGCCACCAGCAGAGGTGGACCTTCGACGAACACCGGGGAGCTGTTTTTT.

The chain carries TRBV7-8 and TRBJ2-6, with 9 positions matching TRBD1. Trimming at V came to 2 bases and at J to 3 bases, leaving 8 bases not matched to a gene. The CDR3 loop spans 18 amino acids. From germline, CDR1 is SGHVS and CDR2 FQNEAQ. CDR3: CASSLRRDRAVGANVLTF. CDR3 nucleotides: TGTGCCAGCAGCTTACGCCGGGACAGGGCAGTTGGGGCCAACGTCCTGACTTTC.

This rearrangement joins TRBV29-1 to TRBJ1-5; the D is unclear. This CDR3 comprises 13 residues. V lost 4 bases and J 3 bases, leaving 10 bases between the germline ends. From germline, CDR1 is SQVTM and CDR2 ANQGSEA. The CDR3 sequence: CSVVEGINQPQHF. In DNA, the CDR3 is TGCAGCGTTGTGGAGGGAATCAATCAGCCCCAGCATTTT.

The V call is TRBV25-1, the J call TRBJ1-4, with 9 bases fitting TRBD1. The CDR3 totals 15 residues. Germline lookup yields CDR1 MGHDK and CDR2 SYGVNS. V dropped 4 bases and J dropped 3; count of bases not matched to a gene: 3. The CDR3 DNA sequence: TGTGCCAGCAGTGTCAGACAGGGGGCTAATGAAAAACTGTTTTTT. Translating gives CASSVRQGANEKLFF.

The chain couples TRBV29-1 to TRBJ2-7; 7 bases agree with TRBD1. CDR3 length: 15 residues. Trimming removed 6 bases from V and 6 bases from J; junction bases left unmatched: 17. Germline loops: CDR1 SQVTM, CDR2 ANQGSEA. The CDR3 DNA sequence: TGCAGCGTCGCTACAGGGGCCCAAACTAAGGGCGAGCAGTACTTC. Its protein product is CSVATGAQTKGEQYF.

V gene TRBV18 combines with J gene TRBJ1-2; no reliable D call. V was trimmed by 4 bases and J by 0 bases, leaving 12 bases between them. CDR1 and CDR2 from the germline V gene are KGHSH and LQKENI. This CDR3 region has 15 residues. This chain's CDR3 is CASSLETIANYGYTF. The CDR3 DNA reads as TGTGCCAGCTCACTCGAGACGATAGCTAACTATGGCTACACCTTC.

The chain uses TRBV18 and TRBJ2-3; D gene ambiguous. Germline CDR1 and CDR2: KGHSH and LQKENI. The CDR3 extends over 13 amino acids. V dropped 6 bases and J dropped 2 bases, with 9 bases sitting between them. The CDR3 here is CASSLTATDTQYF. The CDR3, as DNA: TGTGCCAGCTCCTTGACGGCCACAGATACGCAGTATTTT.

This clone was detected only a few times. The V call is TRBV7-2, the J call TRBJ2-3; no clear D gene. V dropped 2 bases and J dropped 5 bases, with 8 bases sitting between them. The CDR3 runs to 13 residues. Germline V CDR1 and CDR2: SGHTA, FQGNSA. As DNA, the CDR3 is TGTGCCAGCAGCTTAAACAGTGGAGATACGCAGTATTTT. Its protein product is CASSLNSGDTQYF.

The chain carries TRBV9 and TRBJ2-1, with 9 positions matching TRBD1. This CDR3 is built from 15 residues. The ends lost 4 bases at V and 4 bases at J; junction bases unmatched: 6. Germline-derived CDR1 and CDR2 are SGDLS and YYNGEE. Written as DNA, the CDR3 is TGTGCCAGCAGCCGAACAGGGGGCGCTTACAATGAGCAGTTCTTC. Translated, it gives CASSRTGGAYNEQFF.

This chain's CDR3 is CASSLMGRGSTDTQYF. Written as DNA, the CDR3 is TGTGCCAGCAGCTTAATGGGTCGGGGGAGCACAGATACGCAGTATTTT. This rearrangement joins TRBV7-2 to TRBJ2-3; maybe TRBD2 (6 bases). The germline gives CDR1 SGHTA, CDR2 FQGNSA. Trimming left V 2 bases short and J 0 bases short, with 12 bases between. The CDR3 has 16 amino acids.

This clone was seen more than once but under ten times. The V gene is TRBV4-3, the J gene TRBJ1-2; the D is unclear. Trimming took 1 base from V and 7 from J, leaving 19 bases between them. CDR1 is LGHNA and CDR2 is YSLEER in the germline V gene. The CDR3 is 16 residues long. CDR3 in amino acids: CASSQASTQVQAGYTF. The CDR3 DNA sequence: TGCGCCAGCAGCCAAGCGTCGACGCAAGTACAAGCTGGCTACACCTTC.

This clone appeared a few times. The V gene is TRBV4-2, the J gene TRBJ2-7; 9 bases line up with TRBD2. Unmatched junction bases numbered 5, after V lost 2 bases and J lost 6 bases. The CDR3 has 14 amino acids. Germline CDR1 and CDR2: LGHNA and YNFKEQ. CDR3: CASSQRLAAGEQYF. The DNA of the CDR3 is TGTGCCAGCAGCCAACGACTAGCGGCTGGCGAGCAGTACTTC.

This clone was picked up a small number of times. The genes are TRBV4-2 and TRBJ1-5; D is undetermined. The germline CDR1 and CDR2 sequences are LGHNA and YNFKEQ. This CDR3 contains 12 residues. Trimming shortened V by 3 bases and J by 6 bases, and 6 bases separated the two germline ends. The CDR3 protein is CASSQPGQPQHF. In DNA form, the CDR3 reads TGTGCCAGCAGCCAGCCGGGTCAGCCCCAGCATTTT.

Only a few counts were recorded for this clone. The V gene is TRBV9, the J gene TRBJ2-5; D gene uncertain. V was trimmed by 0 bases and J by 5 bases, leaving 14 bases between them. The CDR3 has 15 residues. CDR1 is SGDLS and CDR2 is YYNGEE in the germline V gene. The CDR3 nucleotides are TGTGCCAGCAGCGTAGCTCCCCGGGCTGGGGAGACCCAGTACTTC. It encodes CASSVAPRAGETQYF.

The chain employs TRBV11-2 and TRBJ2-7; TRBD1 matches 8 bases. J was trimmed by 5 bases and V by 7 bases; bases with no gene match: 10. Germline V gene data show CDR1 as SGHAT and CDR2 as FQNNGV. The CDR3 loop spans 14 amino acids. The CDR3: CASTTVAGGHEQYF. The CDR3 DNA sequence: TGTGCCAGCACCACCGTGGCAGGGGGCCACGAGCAGTACTTC. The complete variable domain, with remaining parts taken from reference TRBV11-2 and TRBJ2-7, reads EAGVAQSPRYKIIEKRQSVAFWCNPISGHATLYWYQQILGQGPKLLIQFQNNGVVDDSQLPKDRFSAERLKGVDSTLKIQPAKLEDSAVYLCASTTVAGGHEQYFGPGTRLTVT.

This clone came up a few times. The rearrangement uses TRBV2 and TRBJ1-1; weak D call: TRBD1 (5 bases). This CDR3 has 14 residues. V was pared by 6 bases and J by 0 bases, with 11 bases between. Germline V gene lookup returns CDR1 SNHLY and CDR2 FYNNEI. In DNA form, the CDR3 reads TGTGCCAGCAGCCTGCAGGGTTTGAACACTGAAGCTTTCTTT. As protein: CASSLQGLNTEAFF.

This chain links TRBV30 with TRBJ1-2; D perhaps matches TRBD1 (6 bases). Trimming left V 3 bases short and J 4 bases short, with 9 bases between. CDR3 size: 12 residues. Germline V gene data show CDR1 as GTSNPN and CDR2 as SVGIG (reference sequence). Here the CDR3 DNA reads TGTGCCTGGAGACAGGGTTTCTATGGCTACACCTTC. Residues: CAWRQGFYGYTF.

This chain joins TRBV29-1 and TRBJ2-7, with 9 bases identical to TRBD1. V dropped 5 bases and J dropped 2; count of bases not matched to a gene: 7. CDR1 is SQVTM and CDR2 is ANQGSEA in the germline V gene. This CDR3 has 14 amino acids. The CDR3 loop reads CSVRAGQGPYEQYF. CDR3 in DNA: TGCAGCGTTAGAGCGGGACAGGGACCCTACGAGCAGTACTTC.

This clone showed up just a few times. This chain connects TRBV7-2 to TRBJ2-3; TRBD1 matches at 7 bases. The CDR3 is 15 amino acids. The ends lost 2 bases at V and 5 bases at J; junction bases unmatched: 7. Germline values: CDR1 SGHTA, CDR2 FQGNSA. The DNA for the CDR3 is TGTGCCAGCAGCTTAAACCAGGGGGTGTTAGATACGCAGTATTTT. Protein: CASSLNQGVLDTQYF.

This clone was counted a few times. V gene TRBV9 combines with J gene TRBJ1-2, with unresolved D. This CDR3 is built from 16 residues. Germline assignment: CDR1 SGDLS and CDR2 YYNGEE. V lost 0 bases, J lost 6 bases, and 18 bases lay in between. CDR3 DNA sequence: TGTGCCAGCAGCGTAGTCGATTCTTACTTCGGGCATGGCTACACCTTC. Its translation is CASSVVDSYFGHGYTF.

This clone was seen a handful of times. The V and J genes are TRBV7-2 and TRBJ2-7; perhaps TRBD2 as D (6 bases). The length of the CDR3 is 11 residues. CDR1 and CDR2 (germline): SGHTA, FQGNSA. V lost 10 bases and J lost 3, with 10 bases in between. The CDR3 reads CATGGGYEQYF. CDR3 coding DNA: TGTGCCACCGGGGGTGGCTACGAGCAGTACTTC. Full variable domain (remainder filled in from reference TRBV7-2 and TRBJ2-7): GAGVSQSPSNKVTEKGKDVELRCDPISGHTALYWYRQSLGQGLEFLIYFQGNSAPDKSGLPSDRFSAERTGGSVSTLTIQRTQQEDSAVYLCATGGGYEQYFGPGTRLTVT.